This entry concerns a single T cell receptor (beta chain). The sample originates from a study of cytomegalovirus exposure and HLA in healthy donors. With 2 bases removed from V and 10 bases from J, the gap between germline ends came to 11 bases. Germline V gene data show CDR1 as MNHEY and CDR2 as SVGAGI. There are 12 residues in the CDR3. The PCR contained 60 Vbeta and 13 Jbeta primers. Only in-frame clones appear in the TCRdb table, and some are missing; sequencing was by immunoSEQ multiplex PCR. The table shows 150,000 to 250,000 clones, with roughly 85% occurring only once. This chain links TRBV6-5 with TRBJ1-1; D uncertain. Sequencing input: PBMCs. This TCR came from a woman between 45 and 60 years old in good health and CMV-seronegative. In nucleotides, the CDR3 is TGTGCCAGCAGTTACCCCCGAGGTCTAGCTTTCTTT. It yields the protein CASSYPRGLAFF.